This entry features one T cell receptor (beta chain) sequence. The data were taken from a study of T cell changes during pregnancy in multiple sclerosis. The data were produced by immunoSEQ multiplex PCR, yet TCRdb's version contains in-frame clones alone and is incomplete. The profile shows tens of thousands of clones, roughly 90% of them singletons. Germline V CDR1 and CDR2: GTSNPN, SVGIG (reference sequence). This CDR3 spans 14 amino acids. V trimming: 1 base; J trimming: 8 bases; junction bases outside the gene matches: 3. The clonotype was recovered from a female donor with multiple sclerosis, enrolled in a pregnancy study. The V call is TRBV30, the J call TRBJ2-1; 12 nucleotides match TRBD1. The sequenced sample was CD4+ T cells from peripheral blood mononuclear cells, obtained in the second trimester of pregnancy. The CDR3 nucleotides are TGTGCCTGGAGTGAGGGGACAGGGGGCGATGAGCAGTTCTTC. Translation: CAWSEGTGGDEQFF.